This T cell receptor (beta chain) emerged from a study of blood T cell repertoires in COVID-19. Study-wide background: Sources were T cells, B-cell-depleted T cells, or PBMCs; the material itself was cDNA or gDNA.

CDR3 length: 16 residues. V lost 4 bases and J lost 0; bases outside the gene matches: 9. Looked up from germline, CDR1 is SGHKS and CDR2 is YYEKEE (reference sequence). Assay: immunoSEQ multiplex PCR; the TCRdb copy retains only in-frame clones and omits some. The sample includes around 300,000 clones, roughly 87% of them seen just once. This TCR was recovered from a man between 18 and 29 years old with active or convalescent COVID-19. Sequencing was done on a sample of peripheral blood. The rearrangement joins TRBV5-5 to TRBJ2-7; 8 positions agree with TRBD1. This chain's CDR3 is CASSKPRDRTSYEQYF. Written as DNA, the CDR3 is TGTGCCAGCAGCAAACCCCGGGACAGGACCTCCTACGAGCAGTACTTC.